The 5 T cell receptor beta chains below come from one sample, sequenced in a study of PD-L1 blockade in urothelial cancer. Using immunoSEQ multiplex PCR, the repertoire was profiled, and TCRdb retains in-frame clones only, with some absent. The data show 130,000 or so clones, roughly 80% seen once. Time point defined: pretreatment peripheral blood. The material was PBMCs, obtained around atezolizumab (anti-PD-L1) treatment. These receptors came from a man in his fifties with urothelial cancer.

The V call is TRBV19, the J call TRBJ2-1; TRBD2 might be the D (7 bases). From germline, CDR1 is LNHDA and CDR2 SQIVND (reference sequence). With 7 bases removed from V and 4 bases from J, the gap between germline ends came to 20 bases. The CDR3 is made up of 16 amino acids. The CDR3 protein is CASKGGVPESYNEQFF. CDR3 nucleotide sequence: TGTGCCAGTAAGGGGGGGGTCCCAGAATCATACAATGAGCAGTTCTTC.

This clone was recorded only once. This chain connects TRBV7-2 to TRBJ2-3, with D possibly being TRBD2 (5 bases). Germline V gene lookup returns CDR1 SGHTA and CDR2 FQGNSA. V lost 7 bases and J 1 base, leaving 9 bases between the germline ends. This CDR3 has 13 amino acids. CDR3 DNA sequence: TGTGCCAGCATTTTGAGGGGCACAGATACGCAGTATTTT. It translates to CASILRGTDTQYF.

The chain has TRBV28 and TRBJ1-1; 9 positions agree with TRBD1. Germline loops: CDR1 MDHEN, CDR2 SYDVKM. The CDR3 totals 15 residues. V shed 6 bases, J shed 6 bases, and the junction held 11 bases outside the gene matches. This chain's CDR3 is CASRLSGTGLSEAFF. The CDR3 coding sequence is TGTGCCAGCAGACTCTCCGGGACAGGGTTGTCTGAAGCTTTCTTT.

The CDR3 spells CARAPGTQYF. In DNA, the CDR3 is TGTGCCAGGGCTCCAGGTACGCAGTATTTT. The V gene is TRBV5-4, the J gene TRBJ2-3; D not certain. V was pared by 8 bases and J by 8 bases, with 9 bases between. The germline gives CDR1 SGHNT, CDR2 YYREEE (reference sequence). CDR3 length: 10 residues.

V and J are TRBV7-9 and TRBJ2-3, with D maybe TRBD2 (5 bases). Germline V gene data show CDR1 as SEHNR and CDR2 as FQNEAQ (reference sequence). V lost 7 bases and J 8 bases, leaving 19 bases between the germline ends. This CDR3 has 14 amino acids. The CDR3 DNA follows: TGTGCCAGCACCACCGAGTCGGCTAGCTCTACGCAGTATTTT. It translates to CASTTESASSTQYF.